This entry lists 2 T cell receptor beta chains sequenced from one sample in a study of immune evolution from preneoplasia to lung adenocarcinoma. The table came from immunoSEQ multiplex PCR; TCRdb's copy has only in-frame clones and leaves some out. The table has 6,000 to 7,500 clones, around 79% seen once. What was sequenced was FFPE minimally invasive lung adenocarcinoma tissue. Receptors were obtained from a person between 65 and 79 years old with lung adenocarcinoma.

This rearrangement joins TRBV2 to TRBJ2-3; 7 bases map to TRBD1. The CDR3 spans 15 residues. The ends lost 7 bases at V and 4 bases at J; junction bases unmatched: 11. Per the germline V gene, CDR1 is SNHLY and CDR2 is FYNNEI. CDR3 amino acids: CASIPAGTVSDTQYF. The CDR3 nucleotides are TGTGCCAGCATCCCGGCAGGGACAGTGTCAGATACGCAGTATTTT.

The V call is TRBV5-4, the J call TRBJ2-5; no definite D call. CDR1 is SGHNT, CDR2 YYREEE, per germline (reference sequence). The CDR3 totals 14 residues. Trimming pared 2 bases from V and 2 bases from J, leaving 10 bases between. The CDR3 is CASSLFGLQETQYF. The CDR3 DNA is TGTGCCAGCAGCTTATTTGGCTTGCAAGAGACCCAGTACTTC.